The 26 T cell receptor beta chains reported below all come from one sample, sequenced in a study of CD8+ T cells in alopecia areata. cDNA serving as the sequencing template came from extracted, reverse transcribed RNA. The data were produced by immunoSEQ multiplex PCR, yet TCRdb's version contains in-frame clones alone and is incomplete. The data show tens of thousands of clones, around 29% seen once. Indicated treatment: oral pan-JAK inhibitor, 5-10 mg twice daily. The specimen comprised CD8+ T cells sorted from blood, sampled at week 4, from a patient treated with tofacitinib. All receptors come from a human donor with alopecia areata.

This clone turned up a few times. The rearrangement joins TRBV7-8 to TRBJ2-1; no reliable D call. V lost 8 bases, J lost 0 bases, and 11 bases lay in between. Looked up from germline, CDR1 is SGHVS and CDR2 is FQNEAQ. The CDR3 totals 14 residues. CDR3 loop: CASAATDSYNEQFF. DNA of the CDR3: TGTGCCAGCGCTGCGACGGACTCCTACAATGAGCAGTTCTTC.

There are a few counts of this clone. The J gene is TRBJ1-2, the V gene TRBV30; D gene uncertain. This CDR3 contains 15 residues. With 4 bases removed from V and 8 bases from J, the gap between germline ends came to 23 bases. Germline V gene data show CDR1 as GTSNPN and CDR2 as SVGIG (reference sequence). CDR3 DNA: TGTGCCTGGATCAGTAACAGCCTTATGATTAGGGGCTACACCTTC. Amino acid sequence: CAWISNSLMIRGYTF.

The chain links TRBV29-1 to TRBJ2-1; 9 nucleotides agree with TRBD1. CDR3 length: 15 residues. Germline loops: CDR1 SQVTM, CDR2 ANQGSEA. V gave up 6 bases and J gave up 7 bases; unmatched junction bases: 13. CDR3 residues: CSVILQGAHLNEQFF. Written as DNA, the CDR3 is TGCAGCGTGATCCTACAGGGGGCCCATTTAAATGAGCAGTTCTTC.

This chain uses TRBV28 with TRBJ2-3, with 10 bases aligning to TRBD1. Trimming cost V 6 bases and J 2 bases; bases outside gene matches: 5. This CDR3 is built from 15 residues. Germline V gene data show CDR1 as MDHEN and CDR2 as SYDVKM. CDR3 region: CASRWGQGPTDTQYF. DNA of the CDR3: TGTGCCAGCAGGTGGGGACAGGGGCCCACAGATACGCAGTATTTT.

The genes are TRBV29-1 and TRBJ2-7; 7 positions agree with TRBD2. V trimming: 7 bases; J trimming: 4 bases; junction bases outside the gene matches: 16. The CDR3 spans 15 residues. Germline assignment: CDR1 SQVTM and CDR2 ANQGSEA. The chain's CDR3 is CSALSGSSGGYEQYF. The DNA of the CDR3 is TGCAGCGCCCTTTCCGGGAGTTCGGGGGGTTACGAGCAGTACTTC.

The V and J genes are TRBV25-1 and TRBJ2-7, with D maybe TRBD2 (6 bases). Germline lookup yields CDR1 MGHDK and CDR2 SYGVNS. V was trimmed by 7 bases and J by 9 bases, leaving 16 bases between them. The CDR3 is 12 amino acids. CDR3 nucleotides: TGTGCCAGCATGACGGGATCCGGGGGGCAGTACTTC. This sequence encodes CASMTGSGGQYF.

This clone was picked up a small number of times. This sequence joins TRBV6-1 and TRBJ2-7; D ambiguous. Looked up from germline, CDR1 is MNHNS and CDR2 is SASEGT. This CDR3 region has 14 residues. V was shortened by 3 bases and J by 3 bases, with 12 bases between the two germline ends. The CDR3 here is CASSESIGIYEQYF. As DNA, the CDR3 is TGTGCCAGCAGTGAGTCGATTGGGATCTACGAGCAGTACTTC.

The chain links TRBV7-2 to TRBJ2-7; 13 bases fit TRBD2. Germline CDR1 and CDR2: SGHTA and FQGNSA. The CDR3 totals 16 residues. V gave up 5 bases and J gave up 5 bases; unmatched junction bases: 9. DNA of the CDR3: TGTGCCAGCAGCCCCCGGACTAGCGGGAGCCCAGACGAGCAGTACTTC. Protein: CASSPRTSGSPDEQYF.

The chain uses TRBV4-1 and TRBJ2-5; D is undetermined. The germline V gene encodes CDR1 MGHRA and CDR2 YSYEKL. The CDR3 covers 14 residues. The ends were cut back, 1 base at V and 2 bases at J, with 8 bases in the middle. CDR3 amino acids: CASSQVQQQETQYF. The CDR3 DNA is TGCGCCAGCAGCCAAGTACAACAACAAGAGACCCAGTACTTC.

V gene TRBV29-1 combines with J gene TRBJ2-1, with a weak D call TRBD2 (5 bases). Trimming shortened V by 5 bases and J by 5 bases, and 19 bases separated the two germline ends. CDR3 size: 15 residues. Germline CDR1 reads SQVTM; CDR2 reads ANQGSEA. The CDR3 DNA sequence: TGCAGCGTTCTAGCCCTGCCCGGGGAGAACAATGAGCAGTTCTTC. Protein: CSVLALPGENNEQFF.

In this sample, this clone turned up many times. Other DNA sequences in this sample translate to the same CDR3. The CDR3 sequence is CASSLGAYEQYF. The DNA for the CDR3 is TGCGCCAGCAGCTTGGGTGCTTACGAGCAGTACTTC. This rearrangement joins TRBV5-1 to TRBJ2-7, with D hard to call. Trimming pared 0 bases from V and 4 bases from J, leaving 5 bases between. CDR1 is SGHRS, CDR2 YFSETQ, per germline. The CDR3 covers 12 residues.

This rearrangement joins TRBV29-1 to TRBJ2-3; D perhaps matches TRBD2 (5 bases). CDR1 and CDR2 (germline): SQVTM, ANQGSEA. This CDR3 comprises 15 residues. V gave up 1 base and J gave up 0 bases, with 11 bases separating them. In DNA form, the CDR3 reads TGCAGCGTTGAAGGCCGGGGTCCTAGCACAGATACGCAGTATTTT. Translated, it gives CSVEGRGPSTDTQYF.

A single count supports this clone. The gene calls are TRBV30 and TRBJ2-1; TRBD2 matches at 7 bases. Looked up from germline, CDR1 is GTSNPN and CDR2 is SVGIG (reference sequence). Germline trimming cut 1 base from V and 4 bases from J; bases unmatched to any gene: 4. CDR3 size: 14 residues. The CDR3 DNA is TGTGCCTGGAGTGGTAGCGGGTCTTACAATGAGCAGTTCTTC. This sequence encodes CAWSGSGSYNEQFF.

The V gene is TRBV27, the J gene TRBJ1-5; D remains unclear. V was trimmed by 6 bases and J by 5 bases, leaving 17 bases between them. This CDR3 comprises 15 residues. The germline V gene has CDR1 MNHEY and CDR2 SMNVEV (reference sequence). The CDR3 here is CASRRNIQNYQPQHF. The CDR3 DNA reads as TGTGCCAGCAGGCGGAACATCCAAAACTATCAGCCCCAGCATTTT.

This rearrangement joins TRBV7-9 to TRBJ2-5, with D possibly matching TRBD1 (5 bases). V was trimmed by 8 bases and J by 1 base, leaving 20 bases between them. Germline values: CDR1 SEHNR, CDR2 FQNEAQ (reference sequence). This CDR3 comprises 16 residues. As DNA, the CDR3 is TGTGCCAGCTCCTCTCCAGCAAGGGGTCCCCAAGAGACCCAGTACTTC. The encoded protein is CASSSPARGPQETQYF. Full variable domain (outside the CDR3, taken from reference TRBV7-9 and TRBJ2-5): DTGVSQNPRHKITKRGQNVTFRCDPISEHNRLYWYRQTLGQGPEFLTYFQNEAQLEKSRLLSDRFSAERPKGSFSTLEIQRTEQGDSAMYLCASSSPARGPQETQYFGPGTRLLVL.

The V gene is TRBV13, the J gene TRBJ1-2, with D possibly matching TRBD1 (5 bases). The germline V gene has CDR1 PRHDT and CDR2 FYEKMQ (reference sequence). Trimming removed 5 bases from V and 5 bases from J, with 24 bases in between. This CDR3 region has 17 residues. The CDR3 sequence is CASSTGEGVGTPYGYTF. Here the CDR3 DNA reads TGTGCCAGCAGCACCGGCGAGGGTGTTGGGACCCCTTATGGCTACACCTTC.

The chain uses TRBV27 and TRBJ2-7; 8 positions agree with TRBD1. Trimming took 5 bases from V and 3 from J; bases not matched to a gene: 9. The CDR3 is made up of 15 amino acids. Germline V CDR1 and CDR2: MNHEY, SMNVEV (reference sequence). CDR3: CASSLGQGWDYEQYF. The CDR3 DNA is TGTGCCAGCAGTCTCGGACAGGGATGGGACTACGAGCAGTACTTC.

The CDR3 sequence: CATSSLRTSGRAMHEQYF. The CDR3 DNA reads as TGTGCCACCAGCAGCCTACGGACTAGCGGGAGGGCCATGCACGAGCAGTACTTC. V gene TRBV15 combines with J gene TRBJ2-7; 15 bases line up with TRBD2. Trimming took 3 bases from V and 5 from J; bases not matched to a gene: 11. Germline V CDR1 and CDR2: LNHNV, YYDKDF (reference sequence). CDR3 length equals 18 residues.

The table lists this clone with many counts. The chain employs TRBV6-5 and TRBJ1-2, with a tentative D call TRBD1 (5 bases). Trimming stripped 7 bases from V and 5 bases from J, with 17 bases between. This CDR3 is 14 amino acids long. Germline CDR1 and CDR2: MNHEY and SVGAGI. The CDR3 DNA reads as TGTGCCAGCAAGGATAGAGGGGCCTCGTATGGCTACACCTTC. The encoded protein is CASKDRGASYGYTF.

The chain is built from TRBV7-9 and TRBJ1-2; D unclear. The V end was cut by 5 bases, the J end by 6 bases, with 13 bases between. Germline lookup yields CDR1 SEHNR and CDR2 FQNEAQ (reference sequence). This CDR3 comprises 13 residues. Written as DNA, the CDR3 is TGTGCCAGCAGCCACCCCGGGTTGGATGGCTACACCTTC. This translates into CASSHPGLDGYTF. Filled out from reference TRBV7-9 and TRBJ1-2, the complete variable domain reads DTGVSQNPRHKITKRGQNVTFRCDPISEHNRLYWYRQTLGQGPEFLTYFQNEAQLEKSRLLSDRFSAERPKGSFSTLEIQRTEQGDSAMYLCASSHPGLDGYTFGSGTRLTVV.

V is TRBV4-2 and J is TRBJ2-1; 9 bases are shared with TRBD2. The junction had 6 bases not matched to a gene; V was cut back by 2 bases and J by 4 bases. Germline V CDR1 and CDR2: LGHNA, YNFKEQ. The CDR3 runs 16 residues. This chain's CDR3 is CASSQPGTSLYNEQFF. DNA of the CDR3: TGTGCCAGCAGCCAACCTGGGACTAGCCTATACAATGAGCAGTTCTTC.

This sequence joins TRBV4-1 and TRBJ2-2; possibly TRBD2 for D (5 bases). The V gene's germline CDR1 is MGHRA and CDR2 YSYEKL. Between the trimmed V and J ends, which lost 0 bases and 8 bases, there was a span of 13 bases. This CDR3 contains 15 residues. The CDR3 sequence is CASSQDGAVGGELFF. The CDR3 bases are TGCGCCAGCAGCCAAGATGGAGCGGTTGGGGGGGAGCTGTTTTTT.

J is TRBJ2-7 and V is TRBV7-9, with D hard to call. This CDR3 is built from 11 residues. V lost 6 bases to trimming and J lost 7 bases, with 10 bases between them. Per the germline V gene, CDR1 is SEHNR and CDR2 is FQNEAQ (reference sequence). The CDR3 spells CASRGAWEQYF. The DNA for the CDR3 is TGTGCCAGCAGGGGTGCGTGGGAGCAGTACTTC.

This clone was seen just once. This chain joins TRBV27 and TRBJ1-1; D gene uncertain. Germline V CDR1 and CDR2: MNHEY, SMNVEV (reference sequence). This CDR3 contains 13 residues. With 8 bases removed from V and 1 base from J, the gap between germline ends came to 11 bases. CDR3 coding DNA: TGTGCCAGCTACTTGGCACCGAACACTGAAGCTTTCTTT. Protein sequence: CASYLAPNTEAFF.

This clone has only a few counts. The genes are TRBV29-1 and TRBJ2-2, with TRBD1 matching 7 bases. The CDR3 has 15 amino acids. Germline CDR1 SQVTM, CDR2 ANQGSEA. J lost 3 bases, V lost 1 base, and 5 bases had no gene match. CDR3 protein: CSVEVETGYTGELFF. The CDR3 DNA reads as TGCAGCGTTGAAGTAGAGACAGGGTACACCGGGGAGCTGTTTTTT.

This chain uses TRBV13 with TRBJ2-6, with D perhaps assigned TRBD1 or TRBD2 (5 bases each). The CDR3 has 16 amino acids. The V and J ends lost 3 bases and 2 bases respectively, with 11 bases between them. The germline gives CDR1 PRHDT, CDR2 FYEKMQ (reference sequence). The CDR3 DNA is TGTGCCAGCAGCTTCGGGACCCCGCCTGGGGCCAACGTCCTGACTTTC. Residues: CASSFGTPPGANVLTF.